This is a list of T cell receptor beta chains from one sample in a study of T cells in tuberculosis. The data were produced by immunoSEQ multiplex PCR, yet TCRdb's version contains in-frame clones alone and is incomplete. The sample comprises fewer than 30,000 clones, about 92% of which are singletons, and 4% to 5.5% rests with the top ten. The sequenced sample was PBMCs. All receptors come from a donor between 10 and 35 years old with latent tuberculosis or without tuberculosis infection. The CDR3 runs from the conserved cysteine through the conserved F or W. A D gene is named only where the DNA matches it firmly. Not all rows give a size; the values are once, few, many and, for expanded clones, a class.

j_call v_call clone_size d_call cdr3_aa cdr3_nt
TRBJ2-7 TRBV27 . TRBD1 CASSLSRTGTGNEQYF TGTGCCAGCAGTTTAAGTCGAACCGGGACAGGGAACGAGCAGTACTTC
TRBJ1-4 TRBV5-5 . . CASSLWRSNEKLFF TGTGCCAGCAGCTTGTGGCGGAGTAATGAAAAACTGTTTTTT
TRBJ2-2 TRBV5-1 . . CASSYRGRDTGELFF TGCGCCAGCAGCTACAGGGGGAGGGACACCGGGGAGCTGTTTTTT
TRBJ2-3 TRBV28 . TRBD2 CASSPGGASTDTQYF TGTGCCAGCAGTCCGGGAGGGGCTAGCACAGATACGCAGTATTTT
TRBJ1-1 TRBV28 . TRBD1 CASSFFGTGSEAFF TGTGCCAGCAGTTTCTTTGGGACAGGCTCTGAAGCTTTCTTT
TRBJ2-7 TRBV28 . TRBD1 CASSLGQGARWEQYF TGTGCCAGCAGTCTCGGACAGGGGGCACGGTGGGAGCAGTACTTC
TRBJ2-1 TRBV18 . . CASSPSSRDNVYNEQFF TGTGCCAGCTCACCATCTTCCAGGGATAATGTTTACAATGAGCAGTTCTTC
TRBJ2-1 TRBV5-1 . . CASSLAQDLYNEQFF TGCGCCAGCAGCTTGGCACAGGATCTTTACAATGAGCAGTTCTTC
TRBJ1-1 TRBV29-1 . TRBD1 CSVEGDNRGREAFF TGCAGCGTTGAAGGGGACAACAGGGGACGTGAAGCTTTCTTT
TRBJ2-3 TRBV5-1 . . CASSSLEGDTDTQYF TGCGCCAGCAGCTCACTAGAGGGGGACACAGATACGCAGTATTTT
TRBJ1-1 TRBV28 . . CASSLWQEDTEAFF TGTGCCAGCAGTTTATGGCAGGAGGACACTGAAGCTTTCTTT
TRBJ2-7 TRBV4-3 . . CASSQGLLGSYEQYF TGCGCCAGCAGCCAAGGTTTGCTAGGATCCTACGAGCAGTACTTC
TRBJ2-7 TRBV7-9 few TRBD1 CASSSIDRGTYEQYF TGTGCCAGCAGCTCGATCGACAGGGGGACGTACGAGCAGTACTTC
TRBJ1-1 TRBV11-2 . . CASSLDRGRVAFF TGTGCCAGCAGCCTCGACAGAGGAAGAGTAGCTTTCTTT
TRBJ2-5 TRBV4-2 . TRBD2 CASSQEFGTSGGKQETQYF TGTGCCAGCAGCCAAGAATTTGGGACTAGCGGGGGAAAGCAAGAGACCCAGTACTTC
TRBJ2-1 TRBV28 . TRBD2 CASRISGGAYNEQFF TGTGCCAGCAGGATAAGCGGGGGGGCCTACAATGAGCAGTTCTTC
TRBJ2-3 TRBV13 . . CASTGRVADTQYF TGTGCCAGCACCGGCAGGGTAGCAGATACGCAGTATTTT
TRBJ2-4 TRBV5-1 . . CASSLEPGTNGNIQYF TGCGCCAGCAGCTTGGAGCCAGGTACAAACGGAAACATTCAGTACTTC
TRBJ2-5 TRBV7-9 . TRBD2 CASSLATGGETQYF TGTGCCAGCAGCTTAGCTACGGGAGGAGAGACCCAGTACTTC
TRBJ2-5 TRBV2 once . CASSQGVGGQETRYF TGTGCCAGCAGTCAAGGGGTAGGCGGCCAAGAGACCCGGTACTTC
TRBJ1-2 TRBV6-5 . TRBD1 CASSLQGAGYGYTF TGTGCCAGCAGTTTGCAGGGGGCTGGGTATGGCTACACCTTC
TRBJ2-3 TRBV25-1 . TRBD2 CASSEDLRLAGVPDTQYF TGTGCCAGCAGTGAAGATCTCCGCCTAGCGGGAGTGCCAGATACGCAGTATTTT
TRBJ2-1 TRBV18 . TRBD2 CASSPLSGGANEQFF TGTGCCAGCTCACCACTTAGCGGGGGGGCCAATGAGCAGTTCTTC
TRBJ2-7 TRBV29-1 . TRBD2 CSVDGTSGSYEQYF TGCAGCGTTGACGGGACTAGCGGTTCCTACGAGCAGTACTTC
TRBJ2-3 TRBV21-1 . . CASSKPTMRGSTDTQYF TGTGCCAGCAGCAAACCCACCATGAGGGGGAGCACAGATACGCAGTATTTT
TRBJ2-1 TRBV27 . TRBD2 CASSFDAAGAYNEQFF TGTGCCAGCAGTTTCGATGCAGCGGGGGCCTACAATGAGCAGTTCTTC
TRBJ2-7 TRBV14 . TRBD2 CASSSGGRAGEGQIAYEQYF TGTGCCAGCAGCTCCGGAGGGAGAGCGGGAGAAGGCCAAATCGCCTACGAGCAGTACTTC
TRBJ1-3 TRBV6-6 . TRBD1 CASSSPGQDKGNTIYF TGTGCCAGCAGTTCCCCCGGACAGGACAAAGGAAACACCATATATTTT
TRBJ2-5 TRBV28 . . CASSQGGRETQYF TGTGCCAGCAGTCAGGGGGGCCGAGAGACCCAGTACTTC
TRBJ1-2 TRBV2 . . CASTHDRPRGGYTF TGTGCCAGCACTCACGACAGGCCCAGGGGTGGCTACACCTTC
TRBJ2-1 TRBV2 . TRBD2 CASSEALAGGLREQFF TGTGCCAGCAGTGAAGCGCTAGCGGGAGGGCTAAGGGAGCAGTTCTTC
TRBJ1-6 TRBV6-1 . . CASSGWETYNSPLHF TGTGCCAGCAGTGGCTGGGAGACCTATAATTCACCCCTCCACTTT